The 24 T cell receptor beta chains below were found in one sample sequenced in a study of blood T cells in healthy people across ages. For the second PCR, which ran for about 7 to 12 cycles, a sample-barcoded 5' primer and a J-beta primer mix were used. TCRdb fed the 5' RACE reads into MiXCR, producing one record per CDR3 protein. The repertoire holds about 620,000 distinct CDR3 sequences, with roughly 21% as singletons. Specimen: blood. The origin of the receptors is a man in his 70s in good health.

V is TRBV6-5 and J is TRBJ1-1; 11 bases line up with TRBD1. V lost 2 bases, J lost 5 bases, and 13 bases stayed unmatched. Germline lookup yields CDR1 MNHEY and CDR2 SVGAGI. The CDR3 runs 18 residues. This chain's CDR3 is CASSYVGTGGPLGTEAFF. The CDR3, as DNA: TGTGCCAGCAGTTACGTGGGGACAGGGGGTCCTTTGGGGACTGAAGCTTTCTTT.

This clonotype was seen only a few times. The V call is TRBV5-6, the J call TRBJ2-3, with 8 bases identical to TRBD2. Losses at the gene ends were 3 bases for V and 8 bases for J; bases not matched to a gene: 17. The CDR3 spans 17 residues. Per the germline V gene, CDR1 is SGHDT and CDR2 is YYEEEE. The CDR3 region has the DNA TGTGCCAGCAGCTCGACGTGGGGAGCGGGAGAGTATGGTACGCAGTATTTT. This translates into CASSSTWGAGEYGTQYF.

The chain links TRBV6-6 to TRBJ2-2, with 11 bases aligning to TRBD2. This CDR3 is built from 17 residues. Germline values: CDR1 MNHNY, CDR2 SVGAGI (reference sequence). V was clipped by 2 bases and J by 6 bases; unmatched bases: 8. The CDR3 loop reads CASSYHSGRAESGELFF. For the CDR3, the DNA is TGTGCCAGCAGTTACCATAGCGGGAGGGCCGAGTCCGGGGAGCTGTTTTTT.

This clonotype was counted a few times. This chain joins TRBV7-9 and TRBJ2-5; D might be TRBD2 (6 bases). Trimming left V 8 bases short and J 5 bases short, with 15 bases between. This CDR3 spans 13 amino acids. Germline loops: CDR1 SEHNR, CDR2 FQNEAQ (reference sequence). The chain's CDR3 is CASCEASVETQYF. The CDR3 bases are TGTGCCAGCTGCGAGGCTAGCGTGGAGACCCAGTACTTC. Drawing the rest from reference TRBV7-9 and TRBJ2-5, the complete variable domain is DTGVSQNPRHKITKRGQNVTFRCDPISEHNRLYWYRQTLGQGPEFLTYFQNEAQLEKSRLLSDRFSAERPKGSFSTLEIQRTEQGDSAMYLCASCEASVETQYFGPGTRLLVL.

This clonotype was seen many times. The chain is built from TRBV12-3 or TRBV12-4 and TRBJ2-5; tentative D call: TRBD2 (7 bases). This CDR3 contains 14 residues. Trimming cost V 2 bases and J 5 bases, with 12 bases left between them. The CDR3 here is CASSLRRGPETQYF. Here the CDR3 DNA reads TGTGCCAGCAGTTTAAGGCGGGGGCCCGAGACCCAGTACTTC.

This clonotype was seen more than once but under ten times. The rearrangement links TRBV5-1 to TRBJ2-4, with 8 positions matching TRBD2. The ends lost 4 bases at V and 1 base at J; junction bases unmatched: 1. The CDR3 has 14 amino acids. Looked up from germline, CDR1 is SGHRS and CDR2 is YFSETQ. CDR3 nucleotide sequence: TGCGCCAGCAGCCAGCGGGAGGCCAAAAACATTCAGTACTTC. Residues: CASSQREAKNIQYF.

The rearrangement uses TRBV20-1 and TRBJ2-5; perhaps TRBD2 as D (5 bases). Germline CDR1 DFQATT, CDR2 SNEGSKA (reference sequence). The V gene lost 6 bases and the J gene lost 5 bases, with 16 bases spanning the gap. The CDR3 length is 13 residues. CDR3: CSAQTPGFETQYF. For the CDR3, the DNA is TGCAGTGCGCAAACCCCGGGGTTCGAGACCCAGTACTTC.

This clonotype has a handful of counts. The chain links TRBV15 to TRBJ2-2, with D perhaps TRBD1 (5 bases). The CDR3 length is 16 residues. CDR1 and CDR2 (germline): LNHNV, YYDKDF (reference sequence). The germline V and J ends were trimmed by 0 bases and 4 bases, with 12 bases remaining between them. In DNA, the CDR3 is TGTGCCACCAGCAGAGATGTCGCAGGGCTCACCGGGGAGCTGTTTTTT. Translating gives CATSRDVAGLTGELFF.

A few counts support this clonotype. The chain combines TRBV14 with TRBJ2-1; 10 bases are shared with TRBD1. The CDR3 spans 17 residues. CDR1 and CDR2 (germline): SGHDN, FVKESK. The V gene end was trimmed by 0 bases and the J gene end by 6 bases; junction bases not matched to a gene: 8. The CDR3 reads CASSQDIGTGVSNEQFF. Written as DNA, the CDR3 is TGTGCCAGCAGCCAAGATATTGGGACAGGGGTTAGCAATGAGCAGTTCTTC.

The chain is built from TRBV28 and TRBJ2-3; D is tentatively TRBD1 or TRBD2 (5 bases each). Germline V gene sequence: CDR1 MDHEN, CDR2 SYDVKM. Deletions cut 2 bases from V and 4 bases from J, with 16 bases between. The CDR3 runs to 16 residues. CDR3 sequence reads: CASSLPVLKGPDTQYF. For the CDR3, the DNA is TGTGCCAGCAGTTTACCCGTTCTAAAGGGACCAGATACGCAGTATTTT.

A few counts support this clonotype. One junction end does not reproduce the germline sequence, and a read error may be involved. This chain joins TRBV12-3 or TRBV12-4 and TRBJ2-1; unclear D gene. There are 11 residues in the CDR3. In nucleotides, the CDR3 is TGTGCCAGCAGTTTAGGGCCGTTGTTTGACTTC. Its protein product is CASSLGPLFDF.

This clonotype was picked up one time. The chain combines TRBV14 with TRBJ2-1; D may be TRBD1 (6 bases). Germline V gene sequence: CDR1 SGHDN, CDR2 FVKESK. V shed 5 bases and J shed 2 bases, with 19 bases lying between them. There are 17 residues in the CDR3. The CDR3 DNA sequence: TGTGCCAGCAGCGCACACAGGGTTAGGGGCCCCTACAATGAGCAGTTCTTC. Translation: CASSAHRVRGPYNEQFF.

The chain is built from TRBV20-1 and TRBJ2-7; D is ambiguous. Germline values: CDR1 DFQATT, CDR2 SNEGSKA (reference sequence). Trimming left V 0 bases short and J 0 bases short, with 12 bases between. CDR3 length: 15 residues. Here the CDR3 DNA reads TGCAGTGCTAGAGACATAAGGACCAGCTCCTACGAGCAGTACTTC. Translated: CSARDIRTSSYEQYF.

This clonotype was found a few times. The chain joins TRBV6-5 to TRBJ2-5; the match to TRBD2 covers 9 bases. CDR1 is MNHEY, CDR2 SVGAGI, per germline. V dropped 2 bases and J dropped 3; count of bases not matched to a gene: 4. This CDR3 has 15 residues. The CDR3, as DNA: TGTGCCAGCAGTTACCGCGGGAGGGCCGAAGAGACCCAGTACTTC. Translating gives CASSYRGRAEETQYF.

V usage is TRBV7-2 and J usage is TRBJ2-7; 10 nucleotides line up with TRBD2. There are 18 residues in the CDR3. Germline CDR1 is SGHTA and CDR2 is FQGNSA. V shed 4 bases, J shed 5 bases, and the junction held 17 bases outside the gene matches. The CDR3 here is CASSSVVASGSKGHEQYF. The CDR3 nucleotides read TGTGCCAGCAGCTCCGTGGTTGCTAGCGGGAGTAAGGGCCACGAGCAGTACTTC.

The CDR3 DNA is TGCAGTGCTAGAGGGACGAACGGGACTGACTCCTACGAGCAGTACGTC. As protein: CSARGTNGTDSYEQYV. The V and J genes are TRBV20-1 and TRBJ2-7, with D possibly TRBD2 on 6 matching bases. CDR1 and CDR2 (germline): DFQATT, SNEGSKA (reference sequence). Between the trimmed V and J ends, which lost 1 base and 0 bases, there was a span of 16 bases. This CDR3 spans 16 amino acids.

This clonotype showed up just a few times. The chain joins TRBV6-2 or TRBV6-3 to TRBJ2-3, with no clear D. Germline V CDR1 and CDR2: MNHEY, SVGEGT. The ends were cut back, 7 bases at V and 0 bases at J, with 11 bases in the middle. This CDR3 is 14 amino acids long. CDR3 region: CASNNDGSTDTQYF. The DNA for the CDR3 is TGTGCCAGCAACAACGACGGGAGCACAGATACGCAGTATTTT.

This clonotype was counted many times. This chain links TRBV4-2 with TRBJ2-3, with a weak D call TRBD2 (5 bases). Per the germline V gene, CDR1 is LGHNA and CDR2 is YNFKEQ. V was pared by 2 bases and J by 0 bases, with 18 bases between. The CDR3 loop spans 18 amino acids. DNA for the CDR3: TGTGCCAGCAGCCAATTCCGGGGAGCGGAGCCTAGCACAGATACGCAGTATTTT. Protein: CASSQFRGAEPSTDTQYF.

The chain couples TRBV5-5 to TRBJ2-3; no reliable D call. The CDR3 spans 8 residues. The germline V gene has CDR1 SGHKS and CDR2 YYEKEE (reference sequence). The germline V and J ends were trimmed by 7 bases and 8 bases, with 2 bases remaining between them. CDR3 amino acids: CASGTQYF. CDR3 nucleotide sequence: TGTGCCAGCGGTACGCAGTATTTT.

This clonotype was picked up a small number of times. The V call is TRBV20-1, the J call TRBJ2-1, with 14 bases matching TRBD2. Germline CDR1 reads DFQATT; CDR2 reads SNEGSKA (reference sequence). The CDR3 covers 16 residues. Trimming at V came to 0 bases and at J to 4 bases, leaving 2 bases not matched to a gene. CDR3 bases: TGCAGTGCTAGAGAAGGACTAGCGGGAGGATACAATGAGCAGTTCTTC. Residues: CSAREGLAGGYNEQFF.

A note on this clonotype: A read error may produce the germline difference seen at one junction end. This sequence joins TRBV14 and TRBJ2-5, with a possible D match to TRBD2 (7 bases). This CDR3 has 15 residues. Germline V gene sequence: CDR1 SGHDN, CDR2 FVKESK. The CDR3 bases are TGCGCCAGCAGCTGGGTCGCGGGGGCCCAAGAGACCCAGTACTTC. Its translation is CASSWVAGAQETQYF.

The rearrangement joins TRBV6-2 or TRBV6-3 to TRBJ2-3; TRBD2 might be the D (6 bases). V lost 11 bases and J lost 3, with 15 bases in between. CDR3 length: 13 amino acids. The germline CDR1 and CDR2 sequences are MNHEY and SVGEGT. The chain's CDR3 is CACQGRRTDTQYF. The CDR3 DNA follows: TGTGCCTGTCAAGGGAGGAGGACAGATACGCAGTATTTT.

This clonotype was counted a few times. The chain joins TRBV20-1 to TRBJ1-1; tentative D call: TRBD1 (5 bases). The CDR3 has 15 amino acids. Germline CDR1 is DFQATT and CDR2 is SNEGSKA (reference sequence). V lost 6 bases to trimming and J lost 5 bases, with 22 bases between them. The CDR3: CSAPRRRGGGTEAFF. As DNA, the CDR3 is TGCAGTGCGCCCCGCCGTCGGGGGGGAGGGACTGAAGCTTTCTTT.

This clonotype was seen a few times. The rearrangement links TRBV20-1 to TRBJ2-5, with 10 bases lining up with TRBD1. The CDR3 runs 14 residues. CDR1 is DFQATT and CDR2 is SNEGSKA in the germline V gene (reference sequence). The ends lost 5 bases at V and 3 bases at J; junction bases unmatched: 6. The DNA for the CDR3 is TGCAGTGCTTCCACCGGGACAGGGGAAGAGACCCAGTACTTC. This encodes CSASTGTGEETQYF.